The rows below give T cell receptor beta chains drawn from one sample of a study of cytomegalovirus exposure and HLA in healthy donors. TCRdb's table, derived via immunoSEQ multiplex PCR, lists solely in-frame clones and lacks some. The sample lists approximately 130,000 clones; 70% to 85% were seen once. The sample consisted of PBMCs. These receptors all come from a man aged 50 or older in good health and CMV-seronegative. Both conserved end residues are trimmed from each CDR3.

J: TRBJ2-3; V: TRBV6-6; CDR3: ASTTRQGLTDTQY
J: TRBJ1-1; V: TRBV27; CDR3: ASSPAGTGVTEAF
J: TRBJ1-6; V: TRBV30; CDR3: AWIKGVNSPLH
J: TRBJ1-1; V: TRBV6-5; CDR3: ASSYQRQGGTEAF
J: TRBJ2-3; V: TRBV15; CDR3: ATSRDGGGTDTQY
J: TRBJ2-3; V: TRBV7-9; CDR3: ASSLSSTDTQY
J: TRBJ1-2; V: TRBV14; CDR3: ASSQWTGGAGGYT
J: TRBJ2-7; V: TRBV7-5; CDR3: ARSPLENVYEQY
J: TRBJ2-5; V: TRBV15; CDR3: ATSRDRGSGGQETQY
J: TRBJ2-3; V: TRBV5-4; CDR3: ASSDPGQGITDTQY
J: TRBJ1-5; V: TRBV10-2; CDR3: ASSPDRVSNQPQH
J: TRBJ2-2; V: TRBV6-1; CDR3: ASSQRGPLAGELF
J: TRBJ1-6; V: TRBV9; CDR3: ASSVGQNNSPLH
J: TRBJ2-1; V: TRBV7-2; CDR3: ASSLLPIGTSGNEQF
J: TRBJ1-5; V: TRBV2; CDR3: ASSGGNSNQPQH
J: TRBJ1-2; V: TRBV9; CDR3: ASSAPTGGGYGYT
J: TRBJ2-5; V: TRBV4-1; CDR3: ASSQDEGQETQY
J: TRBJ2-7; V: TRBV2; CDR3: ASSQTTGWPYEQY
J: TRBJ1-1; V: TRBV19; CDR3: ASSTGLRTEAF
J: TRBJ1-5; V: TRBV5-1; CDR3: ASSQTGGDQPQH
J: TRBJ2-7; V: TRBV7-9; CDR3: ASSPRQGSSYEQY
J: TRBJ2-7; V: TRBV7-9; CDR3: ASSLRDRPPYEQY
J: TRBJ2-3; V: TRBV5-1; CDR3: ASSLEGTSGGTVTDTQY
J: TRBJ2-3; V: TRBV15; CDR3: ATSRPRTDTQY
J: TRBJ2-1; V: TRBV6-6; CDR3: ASSYLTGTGGNEQF
J: TRBJ2-2; V: TRBV6-1; CDR3: ASKRENTGELF
J: TRBJ1-2; V: TRBV6-5; CDR3: ASRPGGHDGYT
J: TRBJ1-2; V: TRBV6-5; CDR3: ASRGGRGNYGYT
J: TRBJ2-3; V: TRBV14; CDR3: ASSLFHTDTQY
J: TRBJ1-5; V: TRBV27; CDR3: ASSFGADNQPQH
J: TRBJ2-7; V: TRBV7-9; CDR3: ASSLATDTYEQY
J: .; V: TRBV4-2; CDR3: ASSPTRHGAYEQY
J: TRBJ2-1; V: TRBV6-5; CDR3: ASSYVLGGDQF
J: TRBJ1-2; V: TRBV7-2; CDR3: ASSLELGGRGYT
J: TRBJ2-3; V: TRBV6-1; CDR3: ASSELAGGPGTQY
J: TRBJ1-2; V: TRBV5-4; CDR3: ASSLTDRGGYT
J: TRBJ2-7; V: TRBV27; CDR3: ASSLLGQGQYEQY
J: TRBJ1-3; V: TRBV15; CDR3: ATSSGGTGGNTIY
J: TRBJ1-1; V: TRBV5-5; CDR3: ASSKQGVPEAF
J: TRBJ2-5; V: TRBV11-2; CDR3: ASSFPQQETQY
J: TRBJ2-7; V: TRBV19; CDR3: ASSIDFETYEQY
J: TRBJ1-1; V: TRBV11-2; CDR3: ASSSARTGKAF
J: TRBJ1-4; V: TRBV30; CDR3: AWSVLDSEHTATNEKLF
J: TRBJ2-5; V: TRBV19; CDR3: ASSMFLALQETQY
J: TRBJ1-2; V: TRBV19; CDR3: ASSIGGLNYGYT
J: TRBJ2-7; V: TRBV4-3; CDR3: ASSQIVPLNGDEQY
J: TRBJ1-5; V: TRBV4-1; CDR3: ASSQDQMGQPQH
J: TRBJ2-2; V: TRBV5-1; CDR3: ASTGGLNTGELF
J: TRBJ1-2; V: TRBV2; CDR3: ASSEIGERGYT
J: TRBJ2-3; V: TRBV18; CDR3: ASSPTSGESTDTQY
J: TRBJ2-2; V: TRBV5-8; CDR3: ASSWGTLDTGELF
J: TRBJ2-1; V: TRBV9; CDR3: ASSVEGDSYNEQF
J: TRBJ1-1; V: TRBV29-1; CDR3: SAGLVGGATEAF
J: TRBJ2-5; V: TRBV7-3; CDR3: ASSSGSGGGAYETQY
J: TRBJ2-7; V: TRBV5-1; CDR3: ASSLDRGKQY
J: TRBJ2-5; V: TRBV7-2; CDR3: ASSPSQALQETQY
J: TRBJ1-1; V: TRBV19; CDR3: ASSADRDTEAF
J: TRBJ1-6; V: TRBV5-4; CDR3: ASSPRGQGALKAASPLH
J: TRBJ2-2; V: TRBV9; CDR3: ASSSWEGSNTGELF